The sequence of this T cell receptor (beta chain) was determined in a study of T cell changes during pregnancy in multiple sclerosis. Germline lookup yields CDR1 SQVTM and CDR2 ANQGSEA. CDR3 length: 13 residues. The V and J ends lost 3 bases and 3 bases, in that order; junction bases with no gene match: 3. Using immunoSEQ multiplex PCR, the repertoire was profiled, and TCRdb retains in-frame clones only, with some absent. The sample yields 40,000 to 65,000 clones, around 92% seen once. This chain uses TRBV29-1 with TRBJ2-3, with 7 bases that match TRBD2. This TCR was sampled from a female donor with multiple sclerosis, enrolled in a pregnancy study. The input for sequencing was CD4+ T cells from peripheral blood mononuclear cells, taken in the third trimester of pregnancy. The CDR3 DNA reads as TGCAGCGTTGACGGCGGGGGAACAGATACGCAGTATTTT. Translated: CSVDGGGTDTQYF.